Given below is one T cell receptor beta chain in context. The antigen is undetermined. The primer mix had 60 Vbeta and 13 Jbeta primers. The protocol was immunoSEQ multiplex PCR, while the TCRdb copy is restricted to in-frame clones and leaves out a portion. In the table there are roughly 160,000 clones, less than 80% of which are singletons. J gave up 5 bases and V 4 bases, and 1 base lay outside the gene matches. CDR3 length equals 13 residues. Germline V gene lookup returns CDR1 SGHRS and CDR2 YFSETQ. The data are from a study of cytomegalovirus exposure and HLA in healthy donors. In the study overall: The Caucasian-associated ancestry cluster contained about 80% of the roughly 370 genotyped donors. Points from the study as a whole: For presence/absence analyses, sequencing depth was assumed to be roughly uniform across donors. What a later analysis reportedly showed was that an Asian-associated ancestry cluster had fewer N-insertions than the approximately 700-donor mean.

V is TRBV5-1 and J is TRBJ2-1, with TRBD2 matching 9 bases. The source material was PBMCs. The origin of this receptor is a man in his forties in good health and CMV-seronegative. The CDR3 region has the DNA TGCGCCAGCAGCGGCGGGAGGGACAATGAGCAGTTCTTC. Its protein product is CASSGGRDNEQFF.